The following is a T cell receptor (beta chain) sequence with its context. The data originate from a study of control samples from healthy donors and cancer patients. With 0 bases removed from V and 8 bases from J, the gap between germline ends came to 13 bases. CDR1 and CDR2 (germline): KGHSH, LQKENI. The CDR3 is 15 residues long. This table comes from immunoSEQ multiplex PCR, and its TCRdb copy is limited to in-frame clones, with some not included. The repertoire includes 250,000 to 300,000 clones, about four fifths of them detected once, and approximately 12% sits in the top ten. Sample: PBMCs. The V gene is TRBV18, the J gene TRBJ1-4, with a possible D match to TRBD1 (5 bases). This clonotype was obtained from a woman aged 55 to 70 with lung cancer. CDR3: CASSPPVQQGEKLFF. The CDR3 DNA reads as TGTGCCAGCTCACCACCGGTCCAGCAGGGAGAAAAACTGTTTTTT. Together with reference TRBV18 and TRBJ1-4, the CDR3 gives the full variable domain: NAGVMQNPRHLVRRRGQEARLRCSPMKGHSHVYWYRQLPEEGLKFMVYLQKENIIDESGMPKERFSAEFPKEGPSILRIQQVVRGDSAAYFCASSPPVQQGEKLFFGSGTQLSVL.